The 3 T cell receptor beta chains below were found in one sample sequenced in a study of cytomegalovirus exposure and HLA in healthy donors. With 60 Vbeta and 13 Jbeta primers, the PCR was carried out. Data came from immunoSEQ multiplex PCR; TCRdb stores just in-frame clones and leaves some out. The sample holds fewer than 150,000 clones, over 70% seen once. Sequencing used PBMCs. The receptors were gathered from a woman in her thirties or forties in good health and CMV-seropositive.

The CDR3 here is CASSLAGQGKGSSYNEQFF. The CDR3, as DNA: TGTGCCAGTAGTCTAGCGGGACAGGGGAAGGGGAGCTCCTACAATGAGCAGTTCTTC. The chain carries TRBV19 and TRBJ2-1, with D possibly matching TRBD1 (10 bases). Trimming stripped 5 bases from V and 0 bases from J, with 23 bases between. The CDR3 runs to 19 residues. Germline CDR1 and CDR2: LNHDA and SQIVND (reference sequence).

This chain links TRBV5-8 with TRBJ1-5; no definite D call. Per the germline V gene, CDR1 is SGHTS and CDR2 is YDEGEE. This CDR3 spans 15 amino acids. Trimming pared 0 bases from V and 7 bases from J, leaving 14 bases between. CDR3 DNA sequence: TGTGCCAGCAGCTTGGAAGGCCTAACGGGGCAGCCCCAGCATTTT. Protein sequence: CASSLEGLTGQPQHF.

The rearrangement links TRBV4-3 to TRBJ1-1; D perhaps matches TRBD1 (5 bases). The CDR3 spans 15 residues. Trimming stripped 3 bases from V and 0 bases from J, with 11 bases between. Per germline, CDR1 LGHNA and CDR2 YSLEER. CDR3 bases: TGCGCCAGCAGCCAGAAGGACATCATGAACACTGAAGCTTTCTTT. It yields the protein CASSQKDIMNTEAFF.